This T cell receptor (beta chain) stems from a study of blood T cell repertoires in COVID-19. Unmatched junction bases numbered 6, after V lost 9 bases and J lost 0 bases. CDR3 length equals 15 residues. The germline gives CDR1 LNHDA, CDR2 SQIVND (reference sequence). Only in-frame clones appear in the TCRdb table, and some are missing; sequencing was by immunoSEQ multiplex PCR. Of roughly 250,000 clones listed, over 80% are singletons. The sequenced sample consisted of PBMCs or T cells enriched from blood (not recorded which). This chain joins TRBV19 and TRBJ2-2; 8 nucleotides line up with TRBD1. This sequence originates from a human donor in a cohort exposed to, infected with or recovered from COVID-19 (not recorded which). The donor label of this sample is uncertain. Here the CDR3 DNA reads TGTGCCAGCAAAGCAGGGGGCGCGAACACCGGGGAGCTGTTTTTT. Protein product: CASKAGGANTGELFF.